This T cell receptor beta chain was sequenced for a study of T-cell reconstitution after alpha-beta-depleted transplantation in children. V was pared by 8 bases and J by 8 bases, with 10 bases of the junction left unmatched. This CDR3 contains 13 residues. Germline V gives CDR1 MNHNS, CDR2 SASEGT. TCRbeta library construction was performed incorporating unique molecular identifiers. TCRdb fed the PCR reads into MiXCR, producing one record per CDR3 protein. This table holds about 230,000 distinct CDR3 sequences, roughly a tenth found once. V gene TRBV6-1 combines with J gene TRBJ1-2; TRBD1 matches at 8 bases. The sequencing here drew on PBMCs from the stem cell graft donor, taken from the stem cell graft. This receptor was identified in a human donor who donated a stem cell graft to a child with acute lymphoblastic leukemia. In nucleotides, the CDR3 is TGTGCCAGCGCCGTTGACAGGGGTAGAGGCTACACCTTC. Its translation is CASAVDRGRGYTF.